Listed below are T cell receptor beta chains from one sample, sequenced in a study of blood T cell repertoires in COVID-19. TCRdb keeps only in-frame clones here, not all; method: immunoSEQ multiplex PCR. Of 86,000 or so clones listed, 90% to 95% are singletons. The sequencing sample was made of peripheral blood. The source of these receptors is a human donor with active COVID-19. The donor label of this sample is uncertain. Both conserved end residues are trimmed from each CDR3.

J gene: TRBJ1-2; CDR3 length: 13; V gene: TRBV6-6; CDR3 protein: ASSYSGTGLYGYT
J gene: TRBJ1-3; CDR3 length: 13; V gene: TRBV6-5; CDR3 protein: ASSYSGFSGNTIY
J gene: TRBJ2-7; CDR3 length: 12; V gene: TRBV5-4; CDR3 protein: ASSFQQFSGEQY
J gene: TRBJ2-2; CDR3 length: 12; V gene: TRBV28; CDR3 protein: ATLAGGDTGELF
J gene: TRBJ2-5; CDR3 length: 14; V gene: TRBV5-1; CDR3 protein: ASSLGGGLGQETQY
J gene: TRBJ2-1; CDR3 length: 10; V gene: TRBV7-8; CDR3 protein: ASSLAGTTQF
J gene: TRBJ2-2; CDR3 length: 14; V gene: TRBV24-1; CDR3 protein: ATSDLSSGYAGELF
J gene: TRBJ2-7; CDR3 length: 10; V gene: TRBV14; CDR3 protein: ASSHSGVEQY
J gene: TRBJ2-5; CDR3 length: 12; V gene: TRBV6-2/TRBV6-3; CDR3 protein: ASSYNAGGETQY
J gene: TRBJ2-2; CDR3 length: 12; V gene: TRBV10-1; CDR3 protein: ASTERLNTGELF
J gene: TRBJ1-5; CDR3 length: 13; V gene: TRBV4-3; CDR3 protein: ASSQVFSGNQPQH
J gene: TRBJ1-1; CDR3 length: 13; V gene: TRBV3-1/TRBV3-2; CDR3 protein: ASSQATPGNTEAF
J gene: TRBJ2-7; CDR3 length: 13; V gene: TRBV28; CDR3 protein: ASSLRGTTSYEQY
J gene: TRBJ2-7; CDR3 length: 12; V gene: TRBV7-8; CDR3 protein: ASSLGGTTYEQY
J gene: TRBJ2-7; CDR3 length: 10; V gene: TRBV19; CDR3 protein: ASNDRVGEQY
J gene: TRBJ2-7; CDR3 length: 13; V gene: TRBV3-1/TRBV3-2; CDR3 protein: ASSQESDRGYEQY
J gene: TRBJ2-1; CDR3 length: 13; V gene: TRBV19; CDR3 protein: ASRLLAGESNEQF
J gene: TRBJ1-1; CDR3 length: 12; V gene: TRBV7-2; CDR3 protein: ASSPDRADTEAF
J gene: TRBJ2-2; CDR3 length: 12; V gene: TRBV11-3; CDR3 protein: ASSFRQDTGELF
J gene: TRBJ1-5; CDR3 length: 12; V gene: TRBV6-1; CDR3 protein: ASSEGPGGQPQH
J gene: TRBJ2-5; CDR3 length: 10; V gene: TRBV3-1/TRBV3-2; CDR3 protein: ASNKPQETQY
J gene: TRBJ1-6; CDR3 length: 14; V gene: TRBV9; CDR3 protein: ASSVEGGQGPSPLH
J gene: TRBJ2-1; CDR3 length: 15; V gene: TRBV21-1; CDR3 protein: ASSKAASGDSYNEQF
J gene: TRBJ2-1; CDR3 length: 10; V gene: TRBV29-1; CDR3 protein: SVAKSYNEQF
J gene: TRBJ2-3; CDR3 length: 11; V gene: TRBV6-5; CDR3 protein: ASRWTGSDTQY
J gene: TRBJ2-3; CDR3 length: 12; V gene: TRBV9; CDR3 protein: ASSVTPTTDTQY
J gene: TRBJ1-5; CDR3 length: 13; V gene: TRBV9; CDR3 protein: ASSVGQGSNQPQH
J gene: TRBJ2-3; CDR3 length: 12; V gene: TRBV3-1/TRBV3-2; CDR3 protein: ASSLAAMGDTQY
J gene: TRBJ2-7; CDR3 length: 16; V gene: TRBV7-9; CDR3 protein: ASSSVPKYAGVSYEQY
J gene: TRBJ1-2; CDR3 length: 13; V gene: TRBV4-1; CDR3 protein: ASSQASDRPYGYT
J gene: TRBJ2-1; CDR3 length: 13; V gene: TRBV6-6; CDR3 protein: ASSSPSWSPNEQF
J gene: TRBJ2-7; CDR3 length: 12; V gene: TRBV5-6; CDR3 protein: ASSWGQGSYEQY
J gene: TRBJ2-6; CDR3 length: 14; V gene: TRBV11-3; CDR3 protein: ASSPDRGSGANVLT
J gene: TRBJ2-7; CDR3 length: 11; V gene: TRBV6-5; CDR3 protein: ASRGDTYYGQY
J gene: TRBJ1-5; CDR3 length: 13; V gene: TRBV19; CDR3 protein: ASSIDSVSNQPQH
J gene: TRBJ2-7; CDR3 length: 12; V gene: TRBV19; CDR3 protein: ASICWRNAYEQY
J gene: TRBJ1-6; CDR3 length: 12; V gene: TRBV6-5; CDR3 protein: AINPGPIFSPLH
J gene: TRBJ2-7; CDR3 length: 13; V gene: TRBV4-2; CDR3 protein: ASSQGVTGSYEQY
J gene: TRBJ2-1; CDR3 length: 14; V gene: TRBV2; CDR3 protein: ASRGPGQGGNNEQF
J gene: TRBJ2-3; CDR3 length: 13; V gene: TRBV7-9; CDR3 protein: ASSRNRGLPDTQY
J gene: TRBJ2-3; CDR3 length: 16; V gene: TRBV9; CDR3 protein: ASSAIPAGGLGTDTQY